This T cell receptor beta chain was identified in a study of T cells in Graves' hyperthyroidism and ophthalmopathy. Overall study findings and caveats: Among thyroid clonotypes expanded above 0.001, most also appeared in blood. Separation of ophthalmopathy from stable hyperthyroidism was achieved by a 13 V-J model.

Uncontrolled infections, other autoimmune diseases, pregnancy or lactation led to exclusion of patients. Each diagnosis drew on symptoms, thyroxine, TRAb, thyroid ultrasound and orbital computed tomography findings. Concerning this clonotype itself: Its antigen is as yet unknown.

The CDR3 covers 14 residues. The germline V gene has CDR1 LGHDT and CDR2 YNNKEL (reference sequence). J gave up 5 bases and V 0 bases, and 2 bases lay outside the gene matches. Amplified TCR beta CDR3 regions came from RNA transcripts. When the TCR CDR3 underwent first-round RT-PCR, the HTBI primer set was used. One entry per CDR3 protein, called by TCRdb with MiXCR from the multiplex PCR reads. There are 480,000 or so distinct CDR3 sequences in the sample; over 35% occur only once, and about two fifths lies in the top ten. The sequenced material came from peripheral blood or thyroid tissue (not recorded which). The chain links TRBV3-1 to TRBJ2-5, with 8 positions matching TRBD1. This sequence was found in an adult woman with Graves' disease, either hyperthyroidism or ophthalmopathy (not recorded which). CDR3 in amino acids: CASSQETGVETQYF. DNA for the CDR3: TGTGCCAGCAGCCAAGAGACAGGGGTCGAGACCCAGTACTTC.